This is a list of T cell receptor beta chains from one sample in a study of OX40 agonist ivuxolimab in advanced cancers. The assay was immunoSEQ multiplex PCR, and TCRdb's table has in-frame clones only and misses some. This sample has roughly 60,000 clones, with approximately 91% found just once. Sample: CD4+ or CD8+ T cells sorted from blood, taken in a trial of the OX40 agonist ivuxolimab. The receptors come from an adult with an advanced solid tumor such as melanoma, head and neck, liver or kidney cancer. Both conserved end residues are part of each CDR3. D genes are given only for firm matches. Size tells how often a clone was seen (once, few, many) or the class of an expanded clone, and some rows leave it out.

j_call v_call clone_size d_call cdr3_aa cdr3_nt
TRBJ2-7 TRBV13 . . CASSSEQGPNYEQYF TGTGCCAGCAGCTCCGAGCAGGGACCGAACTACGAGCAGTACTTC
TRBJ2-2 TRBV7-2 . . CASSWLPGMGVGELFF TGTGCCAGCAGCTGGCTCCCAGGGATGGGCGTCGGGGAGCTGTTTTTT
TRBJ2-1 TRBV4-2 . TRBD2 CASSESGRSVNEQFF TGTGCCAGCAGCGAGAGCGGGAGAAGCGTCAATGAGCAGTTCTTC
TRBJ2-1 TRBV2 . TRBD2 CASRFEASGSHEQFF TGTGCCAGCAGGTTCGAGGCTAGCGGGTCCCATGAGCAGTTCTTC
TRBJ2-3 TRBV21-1 . . CASIIAGESTDTQYF TGTGCCAGCATCATAGCGGGAGAAAGCACAGATACGCAGTATTTT
TRBJ2-7 TRBV27 . . CASSLAGNYEQYF TGTGCCAGCAGTTTGGCAGGGAACTACGAGCAGTACTTC
TRBJ2-3 TRBV6-5 . TRBD2 CASLAGAADTQYF TGTGCCAGCCTAGCGGGAGCCGCAGATACGCAGTATTTT
TRBJ2-5 TRBV19 few TRBD2 CASSIDPEAGVSETQYF TGTGCCAGTAGTATAGATCCAGAAGCGGGAGTATCCGAGACCCAGTACTTC
TRBJ2-7 TRBV28 once TRBD2 CASSTNPLTSGAYEQYF TGTGCCAGCAGTACTAATCCCTTGACTAGCGGAGCCTACGAGCAGTACTTC
TRBJ2-7 TRBV7-2 . . CASSLMDNVYEQYF TGTGCCAGCAGCTTAATGGACAACGTCTACGAGCAGTACTTC
TRBJ2-5 TRBV9 . TRBD2 CASSSRLAGQETQYF TGTGCCAGCAGCTCGAGACTAGCGGGACAAGAGACCCAGTACTTC
TRBJ2-3 TRBV9 . . CASSAPRESGPDTQYF TGTGCCAGCAGCGCCCCGAGGGAATCAGGGCCAGATACGCAGTATTTT
TRBJ2-3 TRBV25-1 . TRBD1 CASSDGASTGSTDTQYF TGTGCCAGCAGTGATGGGGCTTCGACAGGGAGCACAGATACGCAGTATTTT
TRBJ2-1 TRBV29-1 . . CSVGGAEQFF TGCAGTGTCGGAGGCGCCGAGCAGTTCTTC
TRBJ1-1 TRBV4-1 . . CASSQGVGGTEAFF TGCGCCAGCAGCCAAGGGGTTGGGGGCACTGAAGCTTTCTTT
TRBJ1-1 TRBV28 . TRBD1 CASSFRTGTGDTEAFF TGTGCCAGCAGTTTTCGTACGGGGACAGGGGACACTGAAGCTTTCTTT
TRBJ1-1 TRBV19 . . CASSIHGDTTEAFF TGTGCCAGTAGTATTCACGGGGACACTACTGAAGCTTTCTTT
TRBJ2-3 TRBV27 . . CASSFLLASTDTQYF TGTGCCAGCAGTTTCTTGCTAGCCAGCACAGATACGCAGTATTTT
TRBJ1-1 TRBV30 . . CAWSGEGHTEAFF TGTGCCTGGAGTGGAGAGGGGCACACTGAAGCTTTCTTT
TRBJ2-5 TRBV7-3 . . CASSLTGGSQETQYF TGTGCCAGCAGCTTAACTGGGGGCAGCCAAGAGACCCAGTACTTC
TRBJ1-2 TRBV7-3 . TRBD1 CASSLFPRGGQDYGYTF TGTGCCAGCAGCTTATTCCCGCGGGGGGGACAGGACTATGGCTACACCTTC
TRBJ1-1 TRBV5-6 . . CASSPRSRGNTEAFF TGTGCCAGCAGCCCACGTAGTAGGGGGAACACTGAAGCTTTCTTT
TRBJ1-1 TRBV27 . TRBD1 CASRPTGGSKNTEAFF TGTGCCAGCAGGCCGACAGGGGGCAGTAAGAACACTGAAGCTTTCTTT
TRBJ2-7 TRBV7-6 . . CASSPYEGRETLEQYF TGTGCCAGCAGCCCCTACGAGGGCAGGGAGACCCTCGAGCAGTACTTC
TRBJ2-1 TRBV27 . . CASSLVGILYNEQFF TGTGCCAGCAGTTTAGTGGGAATACTCTACAATGAGCAGTTCTTC
TRBJ2-2 TRBV23-1 few . CASSANDPIRVNTGELFF TGCGCCAGCAGCGCCAATGACCCTATTAGGGTGAACACCGGGGAGCTGTTTTTT
TRBJ2-5 TRBV5-1 once . CASSYLGLQETQYF TGCGCCAGCAGCTACTTGGGACTCCAAGAGACCCAGTACTTC
TRBJ2-1 TRBV5-6 . TRBD2 CASIRTSFNEQFF TGTGCCAGCATCAGGACTAGCTTCAATGAGCAGTTCTTC
TRBJ2-7 TRBV7-6 . . CASSLGAEQYF TGTGCCAGCAGCTTAGGAGCCGAGCAGTACTTC
TRBJ2-5 TRBV9 . . CASSVGNLGANQETQYF TGTGCCAGCAGCGTAGGGAATTTGGGGGCCAACCAAGAGACCCAGTACTTC